This TCR beta chain was recorded in a study of blood T cell repertoires in COVID-19. Individuals aged about 18 to 89 years were recruited from 24 US areas. Clinical history as reported by participants underpinned cohort assignment. Each recovered donor of Cohort 3 presented with two negative PCRs, clearance, or symptom resolution. Profiled with immunoSEQ multiplex PCR; TCRdb holds only in-frame clones, not every one. This table has approximately 300,000 clones, about 89% appearing once. The receptor comes from a man aged 55 to 69 who had recovered from COVID-19. Sequencing was carried out using PBMCs or T cells enriched from blood (not recorded which).

CDR3 nucleotides: TGCAGCGCGGGCGCCGGGGGAGAGACCCAGTACTTC. As protein: CSAGAGGETQYF. The chain is built from TRBV29-1 and TRBJ2-5; possibly TRBD2 for D (6 bases). Germline CDR1 reads SQVTM; CDR2 reads ANQGSEA. The CDR3 extends over 12 amino acids. Trimming stripped 7 bases from V and 4 bases from J, with 13 bases between.